The clone carrying this TCR beta chain was detected only a few times. No antigen is known for it. Repertoires were generated with immunoSEQ multiplex PCR, while TCRdb's copy carries only in-frame clones and drops some. The table has some 420,000 clones, over 75% seen once. V was clipped by 0 bases and J by 2 bases, with 13 bases between them. This CDR3 has 17 residues. Germline V lookup: CDR1 SEHNR, CDR2 FQNEAQ (reference sequence). The treatment is: some 20 received Ad26.COV2.S at low or high dose, single or two shots; 5 received placebo; per-sample allocation not given. All samples were drawn on day 63, counting from the first vaccine or placebo injection. In Boston, an adult donor aged 18-55 years took part. The sample comes from a study of Ad26.COV2.S vaccination and SARS-CoV-2 variants. Overall study context: Among those in the COV1001 Ad26.COV2.S trial arm was the donor. By the intramuscular route, Ad26.COV2.S was given once, or twice 56 days apart. Study-level findings and limits: Breadth and depth estimates from TCRs may understate total T cell responses.

The material sequenced was peripheral blood, taken in a trial of Ad26.COV2.S vaccine versus placebo. The chain recombines TRBV7-9 with TRBJ2-2, with D perhaps TRBD1 or TRBD2 (5 bases each). The sequence was obtained from a person between 18 and 60 years old who received the Ad26.COV2.S COVID-19 vaccine or a placebo. CDR3 sequence reads: CASSLAWGKSNTGELFF. CDR3 in DNA: TGTGCCAGCAGCTTAGCATGGGGGAAGAGTAACACCGGGGAGCTGTTTTTT.